Detailed here is one T cell receptor (beta chain). Its antigen is as yet unknown. The sample is drawn from a study of blood T cells in healthy people across ages. Whole-study context: The capture of about one barcoded beta molecule per two T cells was achieved by template switching. Regarding the study as a whole: Shifts in expanded clonotypes may have been confounded by donor CMV status, which was unknown.

Sample-barcoded 5' priming and a J-beta primer mix drove a second PCR of about 6 to 11 cycles. TCRdb reprocessed the 5' RACE reads via MiXCR and lists one record per CDR3 protein. The sample carries some 1.6 million distinct CDR3 sequences, approximately 32% recorded once. V lost 6 bases and J lost 5, with 16 bases in between. The CDR3 sequence is 14 residues long. Germline CDR1 MNHEY, CDR2 SMNVEV (reference sequence). The source of this sequence is a woman in her 30s in good health. This chain links TRBV27 with TRBJ2-5; D not certain. The sequencing input was blood. The CDR3 DNA reads as TGTGCCAGCAGCCCCACTATCGTAGTTGAGACCCAGTACTTC. It is translated as CASSPTIVVETQYF.